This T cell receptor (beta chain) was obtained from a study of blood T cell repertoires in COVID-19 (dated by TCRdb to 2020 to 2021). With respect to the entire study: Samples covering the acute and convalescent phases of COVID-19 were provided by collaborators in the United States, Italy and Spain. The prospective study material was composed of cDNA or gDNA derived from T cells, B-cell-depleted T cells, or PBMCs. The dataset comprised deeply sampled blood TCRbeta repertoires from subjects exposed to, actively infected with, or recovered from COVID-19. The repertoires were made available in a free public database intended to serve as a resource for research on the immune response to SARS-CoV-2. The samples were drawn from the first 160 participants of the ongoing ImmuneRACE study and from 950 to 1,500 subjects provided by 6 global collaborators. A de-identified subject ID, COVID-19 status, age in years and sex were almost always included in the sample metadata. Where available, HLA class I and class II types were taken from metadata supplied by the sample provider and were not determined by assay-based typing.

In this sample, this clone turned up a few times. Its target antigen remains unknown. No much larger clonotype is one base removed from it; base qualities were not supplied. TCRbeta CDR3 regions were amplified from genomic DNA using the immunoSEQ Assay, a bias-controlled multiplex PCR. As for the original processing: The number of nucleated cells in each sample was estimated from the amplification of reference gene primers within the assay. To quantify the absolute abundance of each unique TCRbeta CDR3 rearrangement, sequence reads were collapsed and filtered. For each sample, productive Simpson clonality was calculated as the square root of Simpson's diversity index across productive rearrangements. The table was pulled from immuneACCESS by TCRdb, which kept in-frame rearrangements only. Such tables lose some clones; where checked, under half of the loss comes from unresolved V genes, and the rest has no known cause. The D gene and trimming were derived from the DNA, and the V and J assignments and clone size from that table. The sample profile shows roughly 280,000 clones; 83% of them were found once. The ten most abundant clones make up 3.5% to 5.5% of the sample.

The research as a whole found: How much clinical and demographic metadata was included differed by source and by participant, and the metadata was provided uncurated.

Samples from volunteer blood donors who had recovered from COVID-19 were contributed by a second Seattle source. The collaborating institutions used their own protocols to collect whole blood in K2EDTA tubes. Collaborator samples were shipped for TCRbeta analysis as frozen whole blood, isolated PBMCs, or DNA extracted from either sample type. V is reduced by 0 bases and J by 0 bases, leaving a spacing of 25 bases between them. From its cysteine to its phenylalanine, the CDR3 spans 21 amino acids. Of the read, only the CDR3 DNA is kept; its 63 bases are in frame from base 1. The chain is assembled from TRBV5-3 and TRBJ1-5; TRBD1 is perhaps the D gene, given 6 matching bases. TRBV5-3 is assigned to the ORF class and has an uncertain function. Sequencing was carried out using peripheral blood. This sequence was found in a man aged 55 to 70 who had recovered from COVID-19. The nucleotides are TGTGCCAGAAGCTTGGCCAGGATCCGGACAGTCACTACGAGTAGCAATCAGCCCCAGCATTTT. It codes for CARSLARIRTVTTSSNQPQHF.